Sequencing of this T cell receptor beta chain was carried out in a study of T-cell memory formation after mild COVID-19 (dated by TCRdb to about 2021). Some background on the complete study: TCR sequence clusters from the two donors were largely donor specific. In two donors, T-cell clones that expanded and contracted after mild COVID-19 were tracked by sequencing TCRalpha and TCRbeta repertoires over time. Two young, previously healthy adult volunteers made up the cohort, one male and one female. General study outcomes and caveats: Only two mild cases were covered in the study, and larger cohorts including severe cases with pre-infection samples were considered necessary. Whether the second-wave clones peaking on day 37 were SARS-CoV-2 specific was not confirmed. Some responding clones were detected in pre-infection memory, which suggested that pre-existing cross-reactive memory T cells had joined the SARS-CoV-2 response. From day 15 to 85, contracting clones showed balanced CD4/CD8 phenotypes, whereas a second wave of clones that expanded from day 15 to 37 leaned towards CD4+. Contracting CD4+ clones were found mainly in CM and EM memory subsets, while CD8+ clones were enriched in EMRA.

The run used an Illumina NovaSeq 6000. cDNA libraries for TCRalpha and TCRbeta were prepared by 5'RACE using constant-segment primers, with sample barcodes and unique molecular identifiers added. Trizol reagent was used to extract RNA from every sample. The libraries were amplified in two PCR steps, and the second step added a second sample barcode and Illumina TruSeq adapters. Sequencing of libraries was performed on an Illumina NovaSeq with 2 x 150 bp paired-end reads. In the source study's methods: With migec v1.2.7, reads were demultiplexed and then collapsed into UMI-guided consensus sequences. Using mixcr v2.1.11, UMI consensuses were aligned to TRA and TRB V and J templates and then assembled into clonotypes. A clonotype was counted as expanded or contracted only if both edgeR and NoisET called the change significant, with noise models trained on biological replicates. For edgeR calls, a false discovery rate-adjusted p below 0.01 and a log2 fold-change threshold of 1 were applied. As an exploratory analysis of dynamics, PCA with hierarchical clustering was applied to max-normalized trajectories of the 1000 most abundant clonotypes. The CD4 or CD8 phenotype of responding clones was assigned using the separately sequenced CD4+ and CD8+ repertoires. TCRdb cleaned the public reads at Q25 with fastp, built clones with MiXCR and kept in-frame beta chains. Every entry covers one CDR3 protein and lists the most common genes and DNA from its rows. The V and J calls shown here were made by TCRdb, not taken from the authors' results. This sample lists just over 150,000 distinct CDR3 sequences; 25% to 40% were detected once. The ten largest clones add up to 12% of the sample.

From the germline V gene, CDR1 is ENHRY and CDR2 is SYGVKD. V is pared back by 8 bases and J by 4 bases, with 8 bases lying between the germline termini. The CDR3 holds 11 amino acids from the cysteine to the phenylalanine. Of the read, only the CDR3 DNA is kept; its 33 bases are in frame from base 1. Ficoll-Paque density gradient centrifugation was the method used to isolate PBMCs. This clonotype was observed once. Its antigen is currently not known. Base-call qualities are not available, and no considerably larger clone is one nucleotide away. This chain is built from TRBV10-3 and TRBJ1-2; TRBD1 is a weak D gene call, 5 bases matching. The material sequenced was PBMCs or a T cell subset sorted from them (not recorded which). This sequence was found in an adult woman who had mild COVID-19 (a few samples of this study predate the infection). The sample titles of this study are shuffled in the database, so cell type and time point are left out; the donor was told from shared clones. The encoded CDR3 is CAIGAAYGYTF. The DNA sequence is as follows: TGTGCCATCGGGGCCGCCTATGGCTACACCTTC.